This T cell receptor beta chain was observed in a study of blood T cell repertoires in COVID-19. Study at large: Sites in the United States, Italy and Spain provided acute and convalescent COVID-19 samples. T cells, B-cell-depleted T cells, or PBMCs supplied cDNA or gDNA.

Trimming pared 2 bases from V and 8 bases from J, leaving 12 bases between. This CDR3 comprises 13 residues. Germline V gene data show CDR1 as MNHNS and CDR2 as SASEGT. In the original workflow: Reference gene primer amplification in the assay estimated nucleated cell counts. Some clones are missing from TCRdb's copy, which holds only in-frame ones; the method was immunoSEQ multiplex PCR. V, J and clone size are those of that table, while D and trimming were read from the DNA. The table lists some 150,000 clones, around 90% of them singletons. This TCR came from a woman aged 50 to 60 with acute or convalescent COVID-19. The material sequenced was peripheral blood. This chain joins TRBV6-1 and TRBJ1-2; D perhaps matches TRBD1 (5 bases). The CDR3 coding sequence is TGTGCCAGCAGTGAACTTCAGGGCTTCGGCTACACCTTC. Translated, it gives CASSELQGFGYTF.